Shown below are 8 T cell receptor beta chains from a single sample sequenced in a study of shared clonotypes between healthy human individuals. Method: immunoSEQ multiplex PCR; TCRdb's copy keeps in-frame clones and lacks some. The data show fewer than 850,000 clones, about two thirds seen once. The sequenced material came from memory CD4+ T cells sorted from blood. This sample's subset: CD45RA-negative fraction. The receptors were sampled from a woman under 40 in good health.

The chain combines TRBV6-1 with TRBJ2-5; D gene uncertain. Trimming took 8 bases from V and 2 from J, leaving 12 bases between them. The CDR3 consists of 13 residues. Per germline, CDR1 MNHNS and CDR2 SASEGT. Here the CDR3 DNA reads TGTGCCAGCCTTCTCGACAATCAAGAGACCCAGTACTTC. The encoded protein is CASLLDNQETQYF.

The chain carries TRBV11-2 and TRBJ2-3; D is unresolved. V was cut by 0 bases and J by 6 bases, with 16 bases left in between. Germline CDR1 and CDR2: SGHAT and FQNNGV. The CDR3 has 16 residues. CDR3 in amino acids: CASSLDRVAFVDTQYF. The CDR3 DNA sequence: TGTGCCAGCAGCTTAGATCGGGTGGCATTTGTTGATACGCAGTATTTT.

The chain combines TRBV18 with TRBJ2-7; TRBD1 matches 10 bases. This CDR3 has 16 amino acids. V shed 4 bases, J shed 5 bases, and the junction held 11 bases outside the gene matches. The V gene's germline CDR1 is KGHSH and CDR2 LQKENI. This chain's CDR3 is CASSRSGTGEFHEQYF. The DNA for the CDR3 is TGTGCCAGCTCACGCTCCGGGACAGGGGAATTCCACGAGCAGTACTTC.

This clone appeared once. V usage is TRBV4-1 and J usage is TRBJ2-2; D perhaps matches TRBD1 (6 bases). The CDR3 runs 14 residues. Germline V gives CDR1 MGHRA, CDR2 YSYEKL. V lost 0 bases and J lost 6, with 8 bases in between. This CDR3 is CASSQDRQAGELFF. CDR3 bases: TGCGCCAGCAGCCAAGATCGACAGGCCGGGGAGCTGTTTTTT.

A few counts support this clone. The V gene is TRBV6-6, the J gene TRBJ2-2; TRBD1 agrees at 10 bases. The CDR3 has 15 residues. J was trimmed by 6 bases and V by 4 bases; bases with no gene match: 5. Germline V gene data show CDR1 as MNHNY and CDR2 as SVGAGI (reference sequence). CDR3: CASSSGTGVAGELFF. As DNA, the CDR3 is TGTGCCAGCAGTTCCGGGACAGGGGTCGCCGGGGAGCTGTTTTTT.

V is TRBV25-1 and J is TRBJ2-7, with 7 positions matching TRBD2. The germline V gene has CDR1 MGHDK and CDR2 SYGVNS. The CDR3 is 13 amino acids. V lost 6 bases to trimming and J lost 6 bases; unmatched junction nucleotides: 8. CDR3 sequence: CASSFGGIGEQYF. The CDR3 DNA follows: TGTGCCAGCAGCTTCGGGGGGATTGGCGAGCAGTACTTC.

The genes are TRBV28 and TRBJ1-2, with D possibly matching TRBD1 (6 bases). The CDR3 contains 16 residues. Germline values: CDR1 MDHEN, CDR2 SYDVKM. Between the trimmed V and J ends, which lost 6 bases and 5 bases, there was a span of 22 bases. The CDR3 region has the DNA TGTGCCAGCAGCGCCCCAGGGGATTTTGCGAGTTATGGCTACACCTTC. Amino acids: CASSAPGDFASYGYTF.

This clone showed up just a few times. The V gene is TRBV10-3, the J gene TRBJ2-3; a possible D gene is TRBD2 (6 bases). The CDR3 spans 12 residues. Germline values: CDR1 ENHRY, CDR2 SYGVKD. Trimming removed 10 bases at V and 0 bases at J, with 8 bases between. For the CDR3, the DNA is TGTGCCACCGGGACTAGCACAGATACGCAGTATTTT. This gives the protein CATGTSTDTQYF.